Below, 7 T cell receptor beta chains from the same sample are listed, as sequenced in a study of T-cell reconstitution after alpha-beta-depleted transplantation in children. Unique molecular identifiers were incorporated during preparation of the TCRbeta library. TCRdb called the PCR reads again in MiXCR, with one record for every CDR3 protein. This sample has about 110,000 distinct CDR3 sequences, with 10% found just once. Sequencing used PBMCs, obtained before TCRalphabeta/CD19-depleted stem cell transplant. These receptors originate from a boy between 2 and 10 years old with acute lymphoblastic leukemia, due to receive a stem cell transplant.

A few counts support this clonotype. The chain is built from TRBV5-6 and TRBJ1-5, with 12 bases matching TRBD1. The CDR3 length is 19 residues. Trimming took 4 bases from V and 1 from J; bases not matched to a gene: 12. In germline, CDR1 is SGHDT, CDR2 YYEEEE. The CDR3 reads CASSEGLGQGARSNQPQHF. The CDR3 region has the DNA TGTGCCAGCAGCGAAGGCTTGGGACAGGGGGCACGGAGCAATCAGCCCCAGCATTTT. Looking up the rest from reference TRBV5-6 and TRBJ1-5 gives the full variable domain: DAGVTQSPTHLIKTRGQQVTLRCSPKSGHDTVSWYQQALGQGPQFIFQYYEEEERQRGNFPDRFSGHQFPNYSSELNVNALLLGDSALYLCASSEGLGQGARSNQPQHFGDGTRLSIL.

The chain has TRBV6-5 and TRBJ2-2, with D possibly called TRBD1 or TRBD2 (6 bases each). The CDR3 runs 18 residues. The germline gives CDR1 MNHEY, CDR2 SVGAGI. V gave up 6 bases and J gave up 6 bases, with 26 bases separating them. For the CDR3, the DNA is TGTGCCAGCAGGTCCTTACTTTCCGGGGGCAAGTCTTCCGGGGAGCTGTTTTTT. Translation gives CASRSLLSGGKSSGELFF.

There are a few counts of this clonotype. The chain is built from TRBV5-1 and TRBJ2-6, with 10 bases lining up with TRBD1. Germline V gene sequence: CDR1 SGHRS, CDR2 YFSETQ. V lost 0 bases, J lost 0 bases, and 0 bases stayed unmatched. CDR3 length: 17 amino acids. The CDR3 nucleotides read TGCGCCAGCAGCTTGGGGACAGGGGGCTCTGGGGCCAACGTCCTGACTTTC. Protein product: CASSLGTGGSGANVLTF.

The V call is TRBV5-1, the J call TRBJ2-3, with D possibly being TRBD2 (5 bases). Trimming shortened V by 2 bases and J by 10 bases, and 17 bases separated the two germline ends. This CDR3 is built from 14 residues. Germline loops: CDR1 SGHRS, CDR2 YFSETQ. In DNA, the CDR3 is TGCGCCAGCAGCTTACGGGCGGGCAGCGCAGCGCAGTATTTT. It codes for CASSLRAGSAAQYF.

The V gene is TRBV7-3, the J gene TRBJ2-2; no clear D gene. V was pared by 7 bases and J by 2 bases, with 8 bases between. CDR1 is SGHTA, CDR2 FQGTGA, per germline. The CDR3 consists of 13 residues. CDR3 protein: CASTGSNTGELFF. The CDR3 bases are TGTGCCAGCACCGGGTCAAACACCGGGGAGCTGTTTTTT.

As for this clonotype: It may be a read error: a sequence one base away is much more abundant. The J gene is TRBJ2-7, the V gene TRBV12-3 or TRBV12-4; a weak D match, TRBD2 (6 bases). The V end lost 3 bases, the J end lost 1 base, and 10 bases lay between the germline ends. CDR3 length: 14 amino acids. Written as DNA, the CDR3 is TGTGCCAGCAGTTTTGGGGAGGCTTCCTACGAGCAGTACTTC. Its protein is CASSFGEASYEQYF.

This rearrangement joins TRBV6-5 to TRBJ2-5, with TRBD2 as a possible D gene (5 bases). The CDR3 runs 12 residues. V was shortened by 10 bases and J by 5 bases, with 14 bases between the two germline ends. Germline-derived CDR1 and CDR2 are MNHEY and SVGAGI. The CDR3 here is CATRPGKETQYF. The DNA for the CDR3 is TGTGCCACGCGACCGGGGAAGGAGACCCAGTACTTC.